This T cell receptor (beta chain) was identified during a study of blood T cells in healthy people across ages (dated by TCRdb to between 2014 and 2017). Background for the entire study: Template switching captured roughly one uniquely barcoded TCR beta cDNA molecule per two T cells in model experiments. To track age-related changes in TCR beta repertoire diversity, the study relied on deep sequencing normalized with unique cDNA molecular identifiers. Donors were grouped into four age groups: young (average approximately 16 years), middle-aged (39), aged (approximately 58) and long-lived (about 90). Using the same blood draw, the study looked at two additional independent replicas of 1 million unique cDNA reads for two donors, one aged 18 to 30 and the other aged 80 or older. Findings and caveats that apply to the study as a whole: Compared with the aged group, the long-lived group had more naive CD4+ T cells, fewer expanded clones and increased TCR diversity, suggesting age selection. Observed TCR beta diversity per million T cells fell roughly linearly with age, and a significant reduction was already apparent by age around 39. Observed TCR beta diversity correlated strongly with the percentage of naive T cells measured by flow cytometry. Estimates of total diversity based on one million sequenced T cells were regarded as lower bounds and as underestimates. Since profiling was done on bulk unsorted PBMCs, naive and antigen-experienced compartments could not be conclusively compared. Because the CMV infection status of the donors was unknown, age-related changes in expanded clonotypes may potentially have been confounded.

At the junction V is shortened by 1 base and J by 0 bases, with 9 bases in between. From cysteine to phenylalanine, the CDR3 is 15 amino acids long. Only the CDR3 part of the read is kept: 45 bases, read in frame from the first base. According to the germline V gene (reference sequence), CDR1 reads SEHNR and CDR2 reads FQNEAQ. Donors were 35 to 40 systemically healthy Caucasian individuals from Russia aged roughly 6 to 100 years. Around 9.7 milliliters of peripheral blood were collected from each donor into EDTA-treated Vacutainer tubes. PBMCs were isolated by Ficoll-Paque density-gradient centrifugation, with at least 6.5 million obtained per sample. Trizol reagent was used to extract total RNA from the PBMCs, yielding at least 5 micrograms per sample. For every donor, flow cytometry on a PBMC aliquot measured the percentage of naive CD45RAhigh/CD27high T cells. Receptors were amplified or captured by 5' RACE. Sequenced on an Illumina HiSeq 2500. A second PCR of 7 to 11 cycles was performed with a sample-barcoded 5' primer and a J-beta primer mix. Each TCR beta cDNA molecule received a unique molecular identifier from a template-switch 5' adaptor carrying 12 random nucleotides. Each sample yielded at least 2.5 million CDR3-containing paired-end reads. First-strand cDNA was synthesized from all RNA with the Mint cDNA synthesis kit, primed by a TRBC-specific oligonucleotide. All cDNA was treated with uracil-DNA glycosylase and then went through a first 18-cycle PCR with the universal primers M1SS and BC2_uni_R. As for the authors' bioinformatics: Normalization of each sample was performed by random selection of 1 million high-quality reads, each carrying a distinct molecular identifier. Instead of being binned into consensus sequences, reads with shared molecular identifiers were discarded. MiTCR, set to a Q25 quality threshold and the strictest error-elimination algorithm, was used for CDR3 identification, clonotype clustering and error correction. A nonparametric unseen species model with Euler transformation was used to estimate a lower bound on total TCR beta diversity. The public reads were reprocessed in TCRdb via fastp at Q25 and MiXCR, keeping in-frame beta chains. One record per CDR3 amino acid sequence lists the most common genes and DNA. TCRdb, not the original authors, processed these V and J calls. Within this sample are about 930,000 distinct CDR3 sequences, with about 27% of them counted one time only. The ten largest make up roughly 10% of the sample.

A remark on this clonotype: This clone's antigen is unknown. It has no much larger one-base neighbor in the sample; base qualities were not kept.

The data also belong to a second study, concerning T cells of mothers and their children. As the second publication notes: Nine systemically healthy Caucasian individuals served as donors, namely three mothers together with their six children. cDNA synthesis consumed the entire amount of extracted RNA, loaded at about 1.6 ug RNA in each 15 ul reaction. In the second PCR, the M1S primer added sample barcodes and 2-4 random nucleotides. Over 9.5 million TCR beta CDR3 reads were obtained for each mother, and 2.5 million to 3 million reads were obtained for each child. In both related and unrelated pairs, thymic selection shapes the output of TCR recombination in a similar way, with inherited differences having only a minor effect. Normalized repertoire overlap was always slightly but never significantly higher in related than unrelated mother-child pairs. Persistent microchimeric T cell clones were not detected, at a sensitivity of around 99 clones per million clonotypes. The study used deep NGS to compare TCR beta repertoires of mothers and children, seeking features distinguishing related mother-child pairs from unrelated individuals. The mean age was about 38 +/- 4 years for the mothers and about 12 +/- 4 years for the children. After adapter ligation with NEBNext reagents, the libraries were sequenced on Illumina HiSeq 2000 with 100+100 nt paired-end reads. To prevent cross-contamination, the mother and child libraries were prepared a month apart and were sequenced in separate runs. For each donor, between 500,000 and 2,000,000 distinct TCR beta clonotypes were identified. Naive TCR beta clonotypes were estimated from low-frequency clonotypes matched to each donor's FACS-determined naive share, without sorting.

The V and J segments used are TRBV7-9 and TRBJ1-2; no D gene is confidently identified. The material sequenced was blood. This receptor was identified in a woman between 35 and 50 years old in good health. The CDR3 in this case is CASSLGAETNYGYTF. In nucleotide form, the sequence is TGTGCCAGCAGCTTAGGAGCAGAGACTAACTATGGCTACACCTTC.